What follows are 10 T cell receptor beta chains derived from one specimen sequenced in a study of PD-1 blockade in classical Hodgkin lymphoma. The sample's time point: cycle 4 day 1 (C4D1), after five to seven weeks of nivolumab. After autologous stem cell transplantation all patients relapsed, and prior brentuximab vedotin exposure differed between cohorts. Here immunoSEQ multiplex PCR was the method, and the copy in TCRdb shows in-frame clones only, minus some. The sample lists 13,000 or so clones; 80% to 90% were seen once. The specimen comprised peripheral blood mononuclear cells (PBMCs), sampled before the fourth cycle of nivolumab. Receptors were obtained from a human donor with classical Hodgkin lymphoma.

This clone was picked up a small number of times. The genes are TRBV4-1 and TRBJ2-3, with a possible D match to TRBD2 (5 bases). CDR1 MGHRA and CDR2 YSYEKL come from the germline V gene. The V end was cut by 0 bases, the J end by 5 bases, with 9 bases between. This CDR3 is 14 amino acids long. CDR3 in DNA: TGCGCCAGCAGCCAAGATGCCCGGGAAGATACGCAGTATTTT. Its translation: CASSQDAREDTQYF.

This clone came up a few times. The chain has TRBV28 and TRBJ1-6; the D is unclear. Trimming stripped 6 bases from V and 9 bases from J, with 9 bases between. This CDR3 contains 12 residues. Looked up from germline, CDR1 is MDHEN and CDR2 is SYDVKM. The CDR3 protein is CASRDGPSPLHF. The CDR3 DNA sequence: TGTGCCAGCAGGGACGGACCTTCACCCCTCCACTTT.

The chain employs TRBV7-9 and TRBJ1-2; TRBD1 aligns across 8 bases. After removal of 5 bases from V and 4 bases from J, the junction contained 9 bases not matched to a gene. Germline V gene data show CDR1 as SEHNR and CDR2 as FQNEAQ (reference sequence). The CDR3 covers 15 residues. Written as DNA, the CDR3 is TGTGCCAGCAGCCTTGGGACAGGTAGTCCCTATGGCTACACCTTC. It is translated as CASSLGTGSPYGYTF.

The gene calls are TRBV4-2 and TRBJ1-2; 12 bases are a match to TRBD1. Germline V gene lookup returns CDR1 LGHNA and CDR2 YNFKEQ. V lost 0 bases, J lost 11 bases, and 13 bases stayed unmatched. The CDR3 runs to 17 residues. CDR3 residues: CASSQDSTPGQGAPYTF. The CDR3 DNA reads TGTGCCAGCAGCCAAGATTCGACACCGGGACAGGGGGCCCCGTACACCTTC.

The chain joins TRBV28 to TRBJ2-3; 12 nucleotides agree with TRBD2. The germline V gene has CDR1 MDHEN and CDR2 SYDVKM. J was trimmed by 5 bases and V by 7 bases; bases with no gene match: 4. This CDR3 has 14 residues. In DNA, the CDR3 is TGTGCCAGCAATGAACTAGCGGGGGGAGATACGCAGTATTTT. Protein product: CASNELAGGDTQYF. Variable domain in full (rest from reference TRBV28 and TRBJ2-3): DVKVTQSSRYLVKRTGEKVFLECVQDMDHENMFWYRQDPGLGLRLIYFSYDVKMKEKGDIPEGYSVSREKKERFSLILESASTNQTSMYLCASNELAGGDTQYFGPGTRLTVL.

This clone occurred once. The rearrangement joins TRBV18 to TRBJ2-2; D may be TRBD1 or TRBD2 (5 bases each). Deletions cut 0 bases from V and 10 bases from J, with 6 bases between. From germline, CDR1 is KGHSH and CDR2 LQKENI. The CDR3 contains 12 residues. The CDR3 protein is CASSPPGEELFF. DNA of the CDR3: TGTGCCAGCTCACCACCGGGGGAGGAGCTGTTTTTT.

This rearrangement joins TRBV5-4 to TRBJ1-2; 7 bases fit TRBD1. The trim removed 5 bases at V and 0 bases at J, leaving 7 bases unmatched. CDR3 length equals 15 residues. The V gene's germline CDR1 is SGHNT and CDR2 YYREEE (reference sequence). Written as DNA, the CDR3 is TGTGCCAGCAGTCCTCAGGGGGGAGCTAACTATGGCTACACCTTC. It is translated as CASSPQGGANYGYTF.

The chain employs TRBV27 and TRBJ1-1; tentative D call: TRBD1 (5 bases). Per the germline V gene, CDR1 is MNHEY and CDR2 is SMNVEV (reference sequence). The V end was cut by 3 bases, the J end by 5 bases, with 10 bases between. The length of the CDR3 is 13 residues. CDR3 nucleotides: TGTGCCAGCAGTTTGAGGGGTTCGACTGAAGCTTTCTTT. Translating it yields CASSLRGSTEAFF.

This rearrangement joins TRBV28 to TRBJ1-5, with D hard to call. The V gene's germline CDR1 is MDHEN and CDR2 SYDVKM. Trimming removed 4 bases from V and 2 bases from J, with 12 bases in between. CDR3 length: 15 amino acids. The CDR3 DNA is TGTGCCAGCAGTTCACTAGAACGGGGCAATCAGCCCCAGCATTTT. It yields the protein CASSSLERGNQPQHF.

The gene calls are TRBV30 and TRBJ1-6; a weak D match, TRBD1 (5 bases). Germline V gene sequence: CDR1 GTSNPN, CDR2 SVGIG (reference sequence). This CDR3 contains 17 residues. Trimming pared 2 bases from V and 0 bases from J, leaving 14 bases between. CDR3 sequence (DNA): TGTGCCTGGAGTCTCGGGACGGCTAGCTCCTATAATTCACCCCTCCACTTT. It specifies CAWSLGTASSYNSPLHF.